The 11 T cell receptor beta chains presented below share a single source sample, sequenced in a study of a mutant IDH1 vaccine in newly diagnosed glioma. Clones were sequenced by immunoSEQ multiplex PCR, and TCRdb holds only the in-frame ones, with some missing. The sample gives tens of thousands of clones, about 74% of which show up once; approximately 4.8% is in the top ten. Their antigen targets remain unknown. The time point here: week 35, safety follow-up. The vaccine gave 300 ug of a 20-mer mutant IDH1 peptide subcutaneously per dose. Here the sequenced sample was PBMCs, taken from a glioma patient whose treatment included an IDH1 peptide vaccine. The receptors here all came from a middle-aged man with glioma.

A single count supports this clone. The chain couples TRBV29-1 to TRBJ2-1; 9 bases line up with TRBD1. The CDR3 consists of 16 residues. The V gene end was trimmed by 2 bases and the J gene end by 3 bases; junction bases not matched to a gene: 8. The V gene's germline CDR1 is SQVTM and CDR2 ANQGSEA. The CDR3 nucleotides are TGCAGCGTTGAACCAACCGGGACAGGGCGCTACAATGAGCAGTTCTTC. Translated, it gives CSVEPTGTGRYNEQFF.

This clone was seen just once. V and J are TRBV7-2 and TRBJ2-1, with D possibly called TRBD1 or TRBD2 (5 bases each). The CDR3 covers 12 residues. Germline assignment: CDR1 SGHTA and CDR2 FQGNSA. Trimming cost V 1 base and J 9 bases, with 7 bases left between them. The CDR3 protein is CASSLEGTEQFF. The CDR3 DNA follows: TGTGCCAGCAGCTTAGAGGGGACTGAGCAGTTCTTC. Combining the CDR3 with reference TRBV7-2 and TRBJ2-1 gives the whole variable domain GAGVSQSPSNKVTEKGKDVELRCDPISGHTALYWYRQSLGQGLEFLIYFQGNSAPDKSGLPSDRFSAERTGGSVSTLTIQRTQQEDSAVYLCASSLEGTEQFFGPGTRLTVL.

About this clone itself: The junction shows a germline mismatch at one end, possibly a read error. The chain employs TRBV7-7 and TRBJ2-5; TRBD2 matches at 7 bases. This CDR3 has 15 amino acids. Germline V gene data show CDR1 as SSHAT and CDR2 as FNYEAQ (reference sequence). Here the CDR3 reads CASSPGRVAGETQYF. CDR3 sequence (DNA): TGTGCTAGCAGCCCGGGGAGGGTGGCCGGAGAGACCCAGTACTTC.

The chain couples TRBV18 to TRBJ1-5; D might be TRBD1 (5 bases). The V gene's germline CDR1 is KGHSH and CDR2 LQKENI. The CDR3 covers 15 residues. V was clipped by 3 bases and J by 3 bases, with 12 bases between them. Written as DNA, the CDR3 is TGTGCCAGCTCACCGCAGGGTGGTAACAATCAGCCCCAGCATTTT. Translation: CASSPQGGNNQPQHF.

In this sample, this clone turned up once. The chain links TRBV7-2 to TRBJ2-1; the D is unclear. Germline CDR1 is SGHTA and CDR2 is FQGNSA. V was trimmed by 7 bases and J by 0 bases, leaving 16 bases between them. The CDR3 consists of 16 residues. CDR3 in DNA: TGTGCCAGCACCCCCTTGACACTAAGCTCCTACAATGAGCAGTTCTTC. This codes for CASTPLTLSSYNEQFF.

The chain has TRBV2 and TRBJ2-2; D not resolved. Trimming removed 8 bases from V and 5 bases from J, with 9 bases in between. The CDR3 is 12 residues long. Germline V lookup: CDR1 SNHLY, CDR2 FYNNEI. CDR3 DNA sequence: TGTGCCAGCCATGGGGATACCGGGGAGCTGTTTTTT. Its protein is CASHGDTGELFF.

The V gene is TRBV30, the J gene TRBJ1-1; possible D gene TRBD1, 5 bases. This CDR3 spans 13 amino acids. V lost 3 bases and J lost 1, with 9 bases in between. The germline gives CDR1 GTSNPN, CDR2 SVGIG (reference sequence). CDR3 nucleotide sequence: TGTGCCTGGAGGGGGGGTGAGAACACTGAAGCTTTCTTT. It translates to CAWRGGENTEAFF.

The V and J genes are TRBV27 and TRBJ2-1; D is undetermined. The germline gives CDR1 MNHEY, CDR2 SMNVEV (reference sequence). The CDR3 sequence is 13 residues long. The V end was cut by 2 bases, the J end by 7 bases, with 9 bases between. CDR3 amino acids: CASSLGERNEQFF. Here the CDR3 DNA reads TGTGCCAGCAGTTTAGGGGAAAGAAATGAGCAGTTCTTC.

This chain links TRBV4-1 with TRBJ1-6; D is perhaps TRBD1 (5 bases). The CDR3 runs to 16 residues. Trimming removed 6 bases from V and 0 bases from J, with 12 bases in between. The germline CDR1 and CDR2 sequences are MGHRA and YSYEKL. The CDR3 DNA follows: TGCGCCAGCAGTAAAGAGGGGAGCTCCTATAATTCACCCCTCCACTTT. Translated: CASSKEGSSYNSPLHF.

The rearrangement links TRBV7-2 to TRBJ1-3; D not resolved. V lost 2 bases and J lost 0, with 11 bases in between. CDR1 SGHTA and CDR2 FQGNSA come from the germline V gene. The CDR3 has 16 amino acids. CDR3 in DNA: TGTGCCAGCAGCTTAATGCGGGGAATCTCTGGAAACACCATATATTTT. This translates into CASSLMRGISGNTIYF.

The chain joins TRBV19 to TRBJ1-5; the match to TRBD1 covers 8 bases. Germline lookup yields CDR1 LNHDA and CDR2 SQIVND (reference sequence). The V segment lost 4 bases and the J segment 3 bases; nucleotides outside the gene matches: 2. This CDR3 region has 14 residues. The CDR3 DNA sequence: TGTGCCAGTAGTACTCAGGGGGCCAATCAGCCCCAGCATTTT. Its protein is CASSTQGANQPQHF.